This T cell receptor beta chain was identified in a study of identifying expanded T cells in peripheral blood. The V end lost 0 bases, the J end lost 4 bases, and 10 bases lay between the germline ends. This CDR3 is 15 amino acids long. The germline gives CDR1 MNHNY, CDR2 SVGAGI (reference sequence). Here immunoSEQ multiplex PCR was the method, and the copy in TCRdb shows in-frame clones only, minus some. The sample lists approximately 110,000 clones, around 89% occurring once. The sequence was collected from a person between 18 and 75 years old in good health. The material sequenced was blood. The rearrangement links TRBV6-6 to TRBJ1-3; D unresolved. The CDR3 nucleotides are TGTGCCAGCAGTTACTCGCCGCGGGCCGGAAACACCATATATTTT. Amino acid sequence: CASSYSPRAGNTIYF.